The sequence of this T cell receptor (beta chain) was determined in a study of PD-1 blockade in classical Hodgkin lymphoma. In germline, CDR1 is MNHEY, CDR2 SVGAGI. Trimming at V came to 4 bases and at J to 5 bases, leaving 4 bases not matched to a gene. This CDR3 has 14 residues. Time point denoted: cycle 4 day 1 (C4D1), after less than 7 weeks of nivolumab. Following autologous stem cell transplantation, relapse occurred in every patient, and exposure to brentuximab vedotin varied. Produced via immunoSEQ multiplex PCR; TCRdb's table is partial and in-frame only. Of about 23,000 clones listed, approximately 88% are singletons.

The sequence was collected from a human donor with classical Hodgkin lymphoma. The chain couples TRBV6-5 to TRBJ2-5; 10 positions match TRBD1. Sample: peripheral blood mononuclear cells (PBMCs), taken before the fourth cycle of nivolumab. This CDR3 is CASSLGQGRETQYF. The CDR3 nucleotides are TGTGCCAGCAGTTTGGGACAGGGGAGGGAGACCCAGTACTTC.